This is a list of T cell receptor beta chains from one sample in a study of blood T cells in healthy people across ages. MiXCR, run by TCRdb on the 5' RACE reads, gives a single entry per CDR3 protein. The top ten clones hold about 8% of a sample with roughly 1,700,000 distinct CDR3 sequences, 28% of them seen once. The sequencing input was blood. The receptors were gathered from a woman younger than 45 in good health. CDR3s leave out the opening cysteine and the closing phenylalanine or tryptophan. Fields, in order: J gene, V gene, CDR3 protein.

TRBJ2-3 | TRBV5-1 | ASSFFSSTDTQY
TRBJ2-3 | TRBV9 | ASSVRGGLTDTQY
TRBJ1-5 | TRBV7-2 | ASSLDSSWGQPQH
TRBJ2-3 | TRBV14 | ASSPDLLRTQY
. | TRBV2 | ASSRAGGQGSYNEQY
TRBJ1-4 | TRBV20-1 | SATGGDEEKLF
TRBJ2-7 | TRBV7-2 | ASSLGRSREQY
TRBJ2-7 | TRBV7-2 | ASSLGLAVHEQY
TRBJ1-2 | TRBV28 | ASSLPPYGYT
TRBJ1-1 | TRBV7-9 | ASSLKPTGLTEAF
TRBJ2-7 | TRBV20-1 | SALPGTENEQY
TRBJ2-3 | TRBV20-1 | SAVRDRGTDTQY
TRBJ1-1 | TRBV5-1 | ASSLDEGTEAF
TRBJ2-7 | TRBV10-3 | AISESLAGVPEQY
TRBJ1-6 | TRBV15 | ATSRDSRRDSPLH
TRBJ2-1 | TRBV20-1 | SAHDRDEQF
TRBJ1-4 | TRBV30 | ASSDGGSEKLF
TRBJ1-1 | TRBV7-9 | ASSFSGEAF